This T cell receptor beta chain was identified in a study of T cell responses to AZD1222 COVID-19 vaccine. Turning to this clone: Its target is not known.

Trimming left V 0 bases short and J 4 bases short, with 14 bases between. CDR3 length: 16 residues. Germline V lookup: CDR1 SGHTS, CDR2 YDEGEE. Method: immunoSEQ multiplex PCR; TCRdb's copy keeps in-frame clones and lacks some. The sample carries about 150,000 clones, 70% to 90% recorded once. Study results and limitations: Among AZD1222 vaccinees, only six or seven were seropositive at baseline. Donor demographics were predominantly white British with a female majority; clonal diversity may be underestimated. After two AZD1222 doses, spike-specific TCR breadth and depth rose versus day 0.

Source: peripheral blood, taken 28 days after the second dose of the MenACWY control vaccine. V usage is TRBV5-8 and J usage is TRBJ1-5; possibly TRBD1 for D (6 bases). The TCR was taken from an adult who received the MenACWY meningococcal vaccine as a control. In nucleotides, the CDR3 is TGTGCCAGCAGCTTGGGCCCGGACAGAGATAATCAGCCCCAGCATTTT. As protein: CASSLGPDRDNQPQHF.